Included here is one T cell receptor (beta chain) sequence, with context. Antigen: not known. Each donor's blood draw was around 9.1 milliliters of peripheral blood. The germline V gene encodes CDR1 SQVTM and CDR2 ANQGSEA. Deletions cut 4 bases from V and 0 bases from J, with 15 bases between. The CDR3 is 15 residues long. A sample-barcoded 5' primer and a J-beta primer mix were used in a second PCR of roughly 7 to 11 cycles. The template-switch adaptor, which had 12 random nucleotides, put a tag on each cDNA molecule. One entry per CDR3 protein, called by TCRdb with MiXCR from the 5' RACE reads. The table lists roughly 860,000 distinct CDR3 sequences, 62% of them singletons. This sample was taken from a study of blood T cells in healthy people across ages. Study outcomes and limitations: Diversity estimates from one million T cells were considered underestimates. The recorded TCR beta diversity per million T cells decreased in a roughly linear manner with age.

The chain recombines TRBV29-1 with TRBJ1-2, with D perhaps TRBD1 (5 bases). Material for sequencing was blood. This sequence originates from a man between 25 and 39 years old in good health. This CDR3 is CSVVGTDPPNYGYTF. DNA for the CDR3: TGCAGCGTTGTGGGGACCGACCCTCCTAACTATGGCTACACCTTC. Filled out from reference TRBV29-1 and TRBJ1-2, the complete variable domain reads SAVISQKPSRDICQRGTSLTIQCQVDSQVTMMFWYRQQPGQSLTLIATANQGSEATYESGFVIDKFPISRPNLTFSTLTVSNMSPEDSSIYLCSVVGTDPPNYGYTFGSGTRLTVV.